This passage covers 17 T cell receptor beta chains from one sample sequenced in a study of resident and recirculating memory T cells in vitiligo. TCRdb's copy holds only in-frame clones and misses some; the assay was immunoSEQ multiplex PCR. The table lists 60,000 to 80,000 clones, 91% of them singletons, with 4.9% in the top ten. The sequenced material came from blood. The receptor set was obtained from a male donor with vitiligo.

V is TRBV4-3 and J is TRBJ1-2; 8 nucleotides align to TRBD1. The CDR3 totals 16 residues. V shed 0 bases and J 9 bases; nucleotides not matched to a gene: 12. Germline CDR1 and CDR2: LGHNA and YSLEER. CDR3 sequence: CASSQEARTGWGSYTF. CDR3 nucleotide sequence: TGCGCCAGCAGCCAAGAGGCACGGACAGGGTGGGGGAGCTACACCTTC.

This chain links TRBV1 with TRBJ2-5; TRBD1 was called by the table and not checked on the DNA. TRBV1 is designated a pseudogene. This CDR3 is built from 14 residues. The CDR3 spells CTSGRLDRGETQYF. DNA of the CDR3: TGCACCAGCGGCCGACTGGACAGAGGAGAGACCCAGTACTTC.

CDR3 DNA: TGTGCCAGCAGCTTACTCTCAGGGACTCGAGAGACCCAGTACTTC. This codes for CASSLLSGTRETQYF. This chain links TRBV7-9 with TRBJ2-5, with D possibly TRBD2 on 6 matching bases. CDR1 is SEHNR and CDR2 is FQNEAQ in the germline V gene (reference sequence). The V end lost 2 bases, the J end lost 4 bases, and 14 bases lay between the germline ends. The CDR3 consists of 15 residues.

This rearrangement joins TRBV18 to TRBJ1-1, with D uncertain. Trimming pared 3 bases from V and 7 bases from J, leaving 12 bases between. The CDR3 extends over 13 amino acids. CDR1 and CDR2 from the germline V gene are KGHSH and LQKENI. CDR3 residues: CASSPLVRDEAFF. CDR3 DNA sequence: TGTGCCAGCTCACCCCTGGTGAGAGATGAAGCTTTCTTT.

The V call is TRBV2, the J call TRBJ1-2; TRBD1 agrees at 7 bases. The CDR3 is 13 amino acids. V lost 4 bases to trimming and J lost 2 bases; unmatched junction nucleotides: 1. CDR1 SNHLY and CDR2 FYNNEI come from the germline V gene. The CDR3 sequence: CASSGQGNYGYTF. The DNA for the CDR3 is TGTGCCAGCAGTGGACAGGGCAACTATGGCTACACCTTC.

The chain couples TRBV5-1 to TRBJ2-7; 7 bases are a match to TRBD1. The CDR3 is made up of 15 amino acids. Germline trimming cut 4 bases from V and 0 bases from J; bases unmatched to any gene: 7. The germline gives CDR1 SGHRS, CDR2 YFSETQ. DNA for the CDR3: TGCGCCAGCAGCCCCGGACAGGTCTTCTCCTACGAGCAGTACTTC. This codes for CASSPGQVFSYEQYF. The full variable domain, rest sourced from reference TRBV5-1 and TRBJ2-7, is KAGVTQTPRYLIKTRGQQVTLSCSPISGHRSVSWYQQTPGQGLQFLFEYFSETQRNKGNFPGRFSGRQFSNSRSEMNVSTLELGDSALYLCASSPGQVFSYEQYFGPGTRLTVT.

The rearrangement joins TRBV2 to TRBJ1-2; D may be TRBD1 (5 bases). The CDR3 extends over 16 amino acids. Trimming pared 7 bases from V and 3 bases from J, leaving 21 bases between. Germline assignment: CDR1 SNHLY and CDR2 FYNNEI. CDR3 loop: CASKIRAGISYYGYTF. DNA for the CDR3: TGTGCCAGCAAAATCCGGGCAGGGATCTCTTACTATGGCTACACCTTC.

The rearrangement uses TRBV28 and TRBJ1-3; TRBD1 might be the D (6 bases). V lost 6 bases, J lost 5 bases, and 8 bases lay in between. This CDR3 is built from 12 residues. Germline V gene lookup returns CDR1 MDHEN and CDR2 SYDVKM. The CDR3 DNA is TGTGCCAGCAGCAGGGACAGAAACACCATATATTTT. Amino acids: CASSRDRNTIYF.

CDR3 residues: CASSQRTGRSEAFF. CDR3 sequence (DNA): TGTGCCAGCAGTCAGAGGACAGGGAGATCTGAAGCTTTCTTT. The rearrangement joins TRBV6-5 to TRBJ1-1, with TRBD1 matching 8 bases. CDR3 length: 14 residues. Germline V CDR1 and CDR2: MNHEY, SVGAGI. J was trimmed by 6 bases and V by 5 bases; bases with no gene match: 8.

The chain couples TRBV9 to TRBJ1-2; TRBD1 is a possible D gene (5 bases). V lost 4 bases and J 4 bases, leaving 14 bases between the germline ends. This CDR3 is 14 amino acids long. Looked up from germline, CDR1 is SGDLS and CDR2 is YYNGEE. Here the CDR3 reads CASSSQGGVYGYTF. The CDR3 DNA reads TGTGCCAGCAGCTCCCAGGGAGGGGTCTATGGCTACACCTTC.

The gene calls are TRBV9 and TRBJ2-1; 10 positions match TRBD2. The CDR3 extends over 18 amino acids. The trim removed 4 bases at V and 4 bases at J, leaving 14 bases unmatched. CDR1 and CDR2 (germline): SGDLS, YYNGEE. CDR3 amino acids: CASSRDRFLAGAYNEQFF. CDR3 sequence (DNA): TGTGCCAGCAGCCGGGACAGGTTCCTAGCGGGGGCATACAATGAGCAGTTCTTC.

The sample holds a few counts of this clone. Here the CDR3 DNA reads TGTGCCAGCAGCCAAGCGTCACACGTTAACACTGAAGCTTTCTTT. Translation: CASSQASHVNTEAFF. V and J are TRBV7-2 and TRBJ1-1; D uncertain. Germline-derived CDR1 and CDR2 are SGHTA and FQGNSA. The CDR3 length is 15 residues. V dropped 5 bases and J dropped 2 bases, with 15 bases sitting between them.

The gene calls are TRBV11-2 and TRBJ1-1; TRBD1 matches at 7 bases. The length of the CDR3 is 15 residues. Trimming at V came to 5 bases and at J to 7 bases, leaving 13 bases not matched to a gene. Germline CDR1 SGHAT, CDR2 FQNNGV. The CDR3 bases are TGTGCCAGCAGCCCCAGAGGTCTACAGGGGAATGAAGCTTTCTTT. Its translation is CASSPRGLQGNEAFF.

The V call is TRBV10-3, the J call TRBJ2-2, with D perhaps matching TRBD2 (6 bases). This CDR3 contains 16 residues. V dropped 6 bases and J dropped 4 bases, with 18 bases sitting between them. Germline V gives CDR1 ENHRY, CDR2 SYGVKD. CDR3 region: CAIRRKEGLATGELFF. CDR3 coding DNA: TGTGCCATCAGACGCAAAGAGGGACTGGCCACCGGGGAGCTGTTTTTT.

The chain couples TRBV28 to TRBJ1-2, with no clear D. Germline V gene lookup returns CDR1 MDHEN and CDR2 SYDVKM. This CDR3 is 13 amino acids long. Trimming cost V 6 bases and J 0 bases, with 8 bases left between them. This chain's CDR3 is CASSPPANYGYTF. The CDR3 DNA reads TGTGCCAGCAGCCCCCCAGCTAACTATGGCTACACCTTC.

V and J are TRBV6-1 and TRBJ2-2; 8 nucleotides align to TRBD2. CDR1 and CDR2 (germline): MNHNS, SASEGT. The CDR3 has 15 amino acids. Losses at the gene ends were 3 bases for V and 5 bases for J; bases not matched to a gene: 5. CDR3: CASSDGAGDTGELFF. The CDR3 coding sequence is TGTGCCAGCAGTGATGGAGCGGGAGATACCGGGGAGCTGTTTTTT.

The chain couples TRBV6-8 to TRBJ2-7; the D gene is possibly TRBD1 (7 bases). The V and J ends lost 2 bases and 3 bases respectively, with 11 bases between them. CDR1 is MNHGY, CDR2 SAAAGT, per germline. This CDR3 has 14 amino acids. DNA of the CDR3: TGTGCCAGCAGTTACGCCAGGGGGGTCTACGAGCAGTACTTC. This sequence encodes CASSYARGVYEQYF.